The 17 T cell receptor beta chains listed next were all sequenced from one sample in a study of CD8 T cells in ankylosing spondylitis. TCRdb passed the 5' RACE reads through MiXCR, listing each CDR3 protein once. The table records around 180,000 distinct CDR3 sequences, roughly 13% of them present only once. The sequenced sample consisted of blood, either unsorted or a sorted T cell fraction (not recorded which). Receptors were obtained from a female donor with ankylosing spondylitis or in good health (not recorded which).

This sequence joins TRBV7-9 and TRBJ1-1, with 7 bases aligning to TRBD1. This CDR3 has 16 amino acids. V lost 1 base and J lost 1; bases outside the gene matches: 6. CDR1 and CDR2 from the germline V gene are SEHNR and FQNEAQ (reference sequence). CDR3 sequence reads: CASSLGSGQENTEAFF. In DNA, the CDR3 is TGTGCCAGCAGCTTAGGGAGCGGACAGGAGAACACTGAAGCTTTCTTT.

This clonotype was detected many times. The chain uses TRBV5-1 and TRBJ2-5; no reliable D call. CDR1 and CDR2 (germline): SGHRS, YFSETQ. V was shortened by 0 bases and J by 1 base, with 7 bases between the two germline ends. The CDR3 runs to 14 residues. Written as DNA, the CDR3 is TGCGCCAGCAGCTTGGCCCCCTCCCAAGAGACCCAGTACTTC. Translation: CASSLAPSQETQYF.

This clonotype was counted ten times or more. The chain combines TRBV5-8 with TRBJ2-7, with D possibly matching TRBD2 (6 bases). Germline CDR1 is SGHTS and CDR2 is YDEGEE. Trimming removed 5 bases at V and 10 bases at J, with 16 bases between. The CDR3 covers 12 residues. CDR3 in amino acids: CASRRDVPSQYF. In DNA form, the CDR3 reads TGTGCCAGCAGGCGGGACGTCCCTAGCCAGTACTTC.

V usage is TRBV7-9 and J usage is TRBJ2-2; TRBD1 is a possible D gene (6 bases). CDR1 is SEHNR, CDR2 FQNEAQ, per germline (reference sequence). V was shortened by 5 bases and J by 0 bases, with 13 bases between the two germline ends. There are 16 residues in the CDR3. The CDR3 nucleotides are TGTGCCAGCAGCGGGACACCCTCCCCGAACACCGGGGAGCTGTTTTTT. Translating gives CASSGTPSPNTGELFF.

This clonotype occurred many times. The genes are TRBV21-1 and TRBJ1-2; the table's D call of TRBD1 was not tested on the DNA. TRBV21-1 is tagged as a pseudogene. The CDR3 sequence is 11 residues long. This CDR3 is CASSNGIRGGF. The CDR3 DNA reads TGTGCCAGCAGCAATGGGATCAGGGGAGGCTTC.

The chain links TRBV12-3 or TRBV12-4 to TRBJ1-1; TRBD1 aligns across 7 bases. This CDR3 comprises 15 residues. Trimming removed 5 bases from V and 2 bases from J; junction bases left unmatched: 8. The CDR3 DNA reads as TGTGCCAGCAGTGTCATAGGGGGCGTAAACACTGAAGCTTTCTTT. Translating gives CASSVIGGVNTEAFF.

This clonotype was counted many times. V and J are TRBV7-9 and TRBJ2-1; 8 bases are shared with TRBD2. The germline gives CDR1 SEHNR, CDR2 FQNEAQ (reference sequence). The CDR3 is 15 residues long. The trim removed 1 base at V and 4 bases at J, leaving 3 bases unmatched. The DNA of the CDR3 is TGTGCCAGCAGCTTAGAACTAGCGGTTTACAATGAGCAGTTCTTC. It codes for CASSLELAVYNEQFF.

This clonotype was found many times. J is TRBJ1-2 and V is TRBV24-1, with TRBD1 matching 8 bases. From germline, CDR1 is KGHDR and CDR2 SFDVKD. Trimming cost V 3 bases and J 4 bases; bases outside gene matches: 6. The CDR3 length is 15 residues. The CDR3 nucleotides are TGTGCCACCAGTGATCCCGGGACAGGACTCTATGGCTACACCTTC. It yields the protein CATSDPGTGLYGYTF.

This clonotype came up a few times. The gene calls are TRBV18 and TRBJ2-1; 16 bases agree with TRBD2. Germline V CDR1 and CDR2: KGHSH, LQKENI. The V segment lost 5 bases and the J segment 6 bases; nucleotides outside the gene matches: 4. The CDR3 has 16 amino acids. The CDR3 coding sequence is TGTGCCAGCTCATCCGGGACTAGCGGGAGGGTCAATGAGCAGTTCTTC. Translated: CASSSGTSGRVNEQFF.

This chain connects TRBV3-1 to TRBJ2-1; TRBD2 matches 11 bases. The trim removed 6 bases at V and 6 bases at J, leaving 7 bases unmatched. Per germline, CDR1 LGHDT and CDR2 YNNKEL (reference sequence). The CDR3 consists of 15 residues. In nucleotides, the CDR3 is TGTGCCAGCAGTTCGACTAGCGGGAAGATCAATGAGCAGTTCTTC. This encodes CASSSTSGKINEQFF.

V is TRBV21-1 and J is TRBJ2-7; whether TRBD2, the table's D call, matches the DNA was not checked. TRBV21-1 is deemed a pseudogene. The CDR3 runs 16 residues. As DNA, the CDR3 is TGTGCCAGCAGCAGAGGACTAGCGGGAGGGAGGTGCGAGCAGTACTTC. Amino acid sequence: CASSRGLAGGRCEQYF.

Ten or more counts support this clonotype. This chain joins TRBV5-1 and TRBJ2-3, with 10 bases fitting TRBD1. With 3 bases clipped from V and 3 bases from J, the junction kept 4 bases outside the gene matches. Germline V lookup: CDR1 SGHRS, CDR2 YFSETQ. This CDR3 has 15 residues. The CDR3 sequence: CASSSRTGGTDTQYF. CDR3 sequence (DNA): TGCGCCAGCAGCTCGCGGACAGGGGGGACAGATACGCAGTATTTT.

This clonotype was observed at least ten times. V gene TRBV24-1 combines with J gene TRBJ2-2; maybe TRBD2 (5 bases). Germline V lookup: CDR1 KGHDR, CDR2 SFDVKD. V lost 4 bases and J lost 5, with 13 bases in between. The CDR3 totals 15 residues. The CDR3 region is CATSDLLRGTGELFF. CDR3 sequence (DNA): TGTGCCACCAGTGACCTTCTCCGCGGGACCGGGGAGCTGTTTTTT.

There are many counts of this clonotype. The CDR3 region has the DNA TGTGCCAGCAGCTCTCCCTCGATAGCCAACGTCCTGACTTTC. It yields the protein CASSSPSIANVLTF. The V gene is TRBV7-2, the J gene TRBJ2-6; D call uncertain. V gave up 4 bases and J gave up 7 bases, with 11 bases separating them. The CDR3 is made up of 14 amino acids. Germline V CDR1 and CDR2: SGHTA, FQGNSA.

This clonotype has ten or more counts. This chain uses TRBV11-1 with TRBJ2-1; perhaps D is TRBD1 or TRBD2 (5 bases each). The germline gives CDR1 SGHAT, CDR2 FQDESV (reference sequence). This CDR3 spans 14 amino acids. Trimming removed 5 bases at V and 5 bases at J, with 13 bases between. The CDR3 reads CASSPPGRDNEQFF. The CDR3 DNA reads TGTGCCAGCAGCCCCCCGGGGCGGGACAATGAGCAGTTCTTC.

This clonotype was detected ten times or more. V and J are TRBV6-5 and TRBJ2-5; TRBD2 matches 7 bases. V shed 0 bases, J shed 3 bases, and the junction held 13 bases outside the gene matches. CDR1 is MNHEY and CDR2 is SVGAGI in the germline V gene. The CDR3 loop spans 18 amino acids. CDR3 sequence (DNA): TGTGCCAGCAGTTACTCCCGGGACTACGATTTGTACGAAGAGACCCAGTACTTC. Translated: CASSYSRDYDLYEETQYF.

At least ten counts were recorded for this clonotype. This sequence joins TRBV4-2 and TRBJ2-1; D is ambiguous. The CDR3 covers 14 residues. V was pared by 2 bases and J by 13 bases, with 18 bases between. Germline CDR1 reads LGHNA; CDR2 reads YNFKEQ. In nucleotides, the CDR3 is TGTGCCAGCAGCCAATTGAGTTCCCGCCAGATACAGTTCTTC. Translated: CASSQLSSRQIQFF.